Following are 13 T cell receptor beta chains from one sample sequenced in a study of CD8+CD57+ T cells in acquired aplastic anemia. For CDR3 and TCR beta VDJ profiling, genomic DNA was the template used. Via MiXCR, TCRdb re-called the reads, giving one row per CDR3 protein. The sample lists about 160,000 distinct CDR3 sequences, 65% to 75% occurring once. An expansion of CD8+CD57+ cells by flow cytometry had been shown in patients chosen for sequencing. The sequencing sample was made of sorted CD4+, CD8+, or CD8+CD57+ T cells (not recorded which) from PBMCs. The receptors were sampled from a human donor with aplastic anemia.

This clonotype was detected a few times. The chain links TRBV11-3 to TRBJ1-1; D gene ambiguous. The ends were cut back, 3 bases at V and 3 bases at J, with 5 bases in the middle. Germline V lookup: CDR1 SGHNT, CDR2 YENEEA. The CDR3 totals 12 residues. DNA of the CDR3: TGTGCCAGCAGCTTTGCGTACACTGAAGCTTTCTTT. Translated, it gives CASSFAYTEAFF.

On this clonotype itself: Germline is not matched at one junction end, which may reflect a read error. V gene TRBV5-1 combines with J gene TRBJ2-1; D may correspond to TRBD1 or TRBD2 (5 bases each). Germline V lookup: CDR1 SGHRS, CDR2 YFSETQ. CDR3 length: 15 residues. In nucleotides, the CDR3 is TGCGCCGGCAGCTTGCGAGGGGTAGGCTACAATGAGCAGTTCTTC. Translation: CAGSLRGVGYNEQFF.

The V gene is TRBV15, the J gene TRBJ1-4; TRBD1 matches at 8 bases. Trimming at V came to 1 base and at J to 8 bases, leaving 9 bases not matched to a gene. Germline CDR1 reads LNHNV; CDR2 reads YYDKDF (reference sequence). The CDR3 has 16 residues. CDR3 DNA sequence: TGTGCCACCAGCAGAGGATCAGGGGGCGCAGGGGAAAAACTGTTTTTT. It codes for CATSRGSGGAGEKLFF.

With regard to this clonotype: One junction end does not reproduce the germline sequence, and a read error may be involved. This sequence joins TRBV6-2 or TRBV6-3 and TRBJ2-3; D call uncertain. The CDR3 has 14 amino acids. Germline V gene lookup returns CDR1 MNHEY and CDR2 SVGEGT. CDR3 loop: CASSYAGEADMQYF. The CDR3, as DNA: TGTGCCAGCAGTTACGCTGGAGAGGCAGATATGCAGTATTTT.

The chain is built from TRBV5-6 and TRBJ2-3; TRBD2 aligns across 10 bases. Germline-derived CDR1 and CDR2 are SGHDT and YYEEEE. After removal of 5 bases from V and 1 base from J, the junction contained 4 bases not matched to a gene. The CDR3 runs to 15 residues. The DNA of the CDR3 is TGTGCCAGCAGTGCCGGGACTAGCGGCACAGATACGCAGTATTTT. Translated: CASSAGTSGTDTQYF.

The chain is built from TRBV7-2 and TRBJ2-7; no definite D call. Germline assignment: CDR1 SGHTA and CDR2 FQGNSA. The CDR3 is 13 residues long. V lost 7 bases to trimming and J lost 6 bases, with 16 bases between them. The CDR3 nucleotides are TGTGCCAGCAAACAACCCGGGCAGCTCGAGCAGTACTTC. It specifies CASKQPGQLEQYF.

This chain joins TRBV25-1 and TRBJ2-1; TRBD2 aligns across 7 bases. Losses at the gene ends were 6 bases for V and 2 bases for J; bases not matched to a gene: 4. The CDR3 consists of 14 residues. The germline V gene encodes CDR1 MGHDK and CDR2 SYGVNS. The CDR3 here is CASSGTITYNEQFF. In nucleotides, the CDR3 is TGTGCCAGCAGCGGGACTATCACCTACAATGAGCAGTTCTTC.

The chain links TRBV7-9 to TRBJ1-1, with a weak D call TRBD1 (6 bases). The germline V and J ends were trimmed by 1 base and 7 bases, with 10 bases remaining between them. The CDR3 runs to 13 residues. Germline loops: CDR1 SEHNR, CDR2 FQNEAQ (reference sequence). The DNA for the CDR3 is TGTGCCAGCAGCTTAGGGACAGACATTGAAGCTTTCTTT. Translated, it gives CASSLGTDIEAFF.

The CDR3 loop reads CSGRGDQETQYF. The CDR3 coding sequence is TGCAGTGGCAGGGGGGACCAAGAGACCCAGTACTTC. This rearrangement joins TRBV20-1 to TRBJ2-5, with D maybe TRBD1 (7 bases). The CDR3 spans 12 residues. Trimming took 7 bases from V and 0 from J, leaving 9 bases between them. Germline V CDR1 and CDR2: DFQATT, SNEGSKA (reference sequence).

V gene TRBV19 combines with J gene TRBJ2-5; TRBD1 aligns across 8 bases. In germline, CDR1 is LNHDA, CDR2 SQIVND (reference sequence). This CDR3 is 13 amino acids long. With V trimmed by 6 bases and J by 5 bases, 5 bases remained unmatched. CDR3 loop: CASSGDRRETQYF. The DNA of the CDR3 is TGTGCCAGTAGCGGGGACAGGCGGGAGACCCAGTACTTC.

This clonotype was detected many times. An end of the junction differs from the germline gene, which may be a read error. The V gene is TRBV4-1, the J gene TRBJ1-1; D not resolved. The CDR3 runs 15 residues. CDR1 and CDR2 from the germline V gene are MGHRA and YSYEKL. CDR3: CASSPRATSPTEAFF. The CDR3 DNA is TGCGCCAGCAGCCCACGGGCCACTTCCCCGACTGAAGCTTTCTTC.

The J gene is TRBJ2-7, the V gene TRBV11-1; D is uncertain. The V end was cut by 0 bases, the J end by 6 bases, with 9 bases between. From germline, CDR1 is SGHAT and CDR2 FQDESV (reference sequence). The CDR3 is made up of 13 amino acids. In DNA, the CDR3 is TGTGCCAGCAGCTTAGCGGAAGTCGGCGAGCAGTACTTC. It codes for CASSLAEVGEQYF.

The genes are TRBV2 and TRBJ1-1; D is possibly TRBD1 (5 bases). From germline, CDR1 is SNHLY and CDR2 FYNNEI. The CDR3 covers 15 residues. Trimming removed 5 bases from V and 2 bases from J, with 15 bases in between. The CDR3 DNA reads TGTGCCAGCAGTCAAGGACATTCCGGTAACACTGAAGCTTTCTTT. Translation gives CASSQGHSGNTEAFF.